This is a list of T cell receptor beta chains from one sample in a study of blood T cell repertoires in COVID-19. Measured with immunoSEQ multiplex PCR; TCRdb has only the in-frame clones, and not every one. The top ten hold around 4.5% of the sample, which has hundreds of thousands of clones, around 91% seen once. The material sequenced was PBMCs or T cells enriched from blood (not recorded which). The receptors come from a woman between 18 and 29 years old with acute COVID-19. The CDR3 runs from the conserved cysteine through the conserved F or W. A D gene is named only where the DNA matches it firmly. Only part of the rows carry a size: once, few, many, or a class if the clone is expanded.

V: TRBV28; J: TRBJ1-1; size: .; D: .; DNA: TGTGCCAGCAGGCCAACAGGGACGAACACTGAAGCTTTCTTT; CDR3: CASRPTGTNTEAFF
V: TRBV27; J: TRBJ1-2; size: .; D: .; DNA: TGTGCCAGCAGTTTAAATACGGGGGACTCCTATGGCTACACCTTC; CDR3: CASSLNTGDSYGYTF
V: TRBV3-1/TRBV3-2; J: TRBJ1-2; size: once; D: .; DNA: TGTGCCAGCTGGGGCACCGCCCTTAGAAACTATGGCTACACCTTC; CDR3: CASWGTALRNYGYTF
V: TRBV10-3; J: TRBJ2-3; size: .; D: .; DNA: TGTGCCTCCGGGGGGCCGGGAGATACGCAGTATTTT; CDR3: CASGGPGDTQYF
V: TRBV19; J: TRBJ2-7; size: few; D: TRBD1; DNA: TGTGCCAGTAGTATGGGGGACAGGATGGTGGTGGATGGATACGAGCAGTACTTC; CDR3: CASSMGDRMVVDGYEQYF
V: TRBV27; J: TRBJ1-2; size: .; D: TRBD1; DNA: TGTGCCAGCGGGGACAGGTCAAACTATGGCTACACCTTC; CDR3: CASGDRSNYGYTF
V: TRBV19; J: TRBJ1-3; size: few; D: .; DNA: TGTGCCAGTAGTATCGGGAGCTCTGGAAACACCATATATTTT; CDR3: CASSIGSSGNTIYF
V: TRBV7-8; J: TRBJ2-7; size: .; D: .; DNA: TGTGCCAGCAGCCCGGACACCTACGAGCAGTACTTC; CDR3: CASSPDTYEQYF
V: TRBV19; J: TRBJ2-1; size: .; D: .; DNA: TGTGCCAGTAGTATGTCAACTCAAAGCTCCTACAATGAGCAGTTCTTC; CDR3: CASSMSTQSSYNEQFF
V: TRBV28; J: TRBJ2-1; size: .; D: TRBD2; DNA: TGTGCCAGCGGGACTAGCGGCATGGGGGGCTCCTACAATGAGCAGTTCTTC; CDR3: CASGTSGMGGSYNEQFF
V: TRBV11-3; J: TRBJ2-1; size: .; D: TRBD2; DNA: TGTGCCAGCAGCCTCCCCTCGGTTAGCGGGACCGACAATGAGCAGTTCTTC; CDR3: CASSLPSVSGTDNEQFF
V: TRBV18; J: TRBJ1-2; size: .; D: TRBD1; DNA: TGTGCCAGCTCACCTACCGACAGGGGGTCCGGCTACACCTTC; CDR3: CASSPTDRGSGYTF
V: TRBV19; J: TRBJ2-3; size: once; D: TRBD1; DNA: TGTGCCAGTTCCCTCGGGACAGGGAGGCCAGATACGCAGTATTTT; CDR3: CASSLGTGRPDTQYF
V: TRBV7-9; J: TRBJ2-5; size: .; D: .; DNA: TGTGCCAGCAGCTTACGGTATCAAGAGACCCAGTACTTC; CDR3: CASSLRYQETQYF
V: TRBV11-3; J: TRBJ2-7; size: .; D: TRBD1; DNA: TGTGCCAGCAGCGGGTATCAGGGACAGTCCTACGAGCAGTACTTC; CDR3: CASSGYQGQSYEQYF
V: TRBV5-1; J: TRBJ1-6; size: .; D: .; DNA: TGCGCCAGCAGCCCGCGGGGTACACGAAATTCACCCCTCCACTTT; CDR3: CASSPRGTRNSPLHF
V: TRBV18; J: TRBJ1-4; size: .; D: TRBD1; DNA: TGTGCCAGCTCACCACAGGGGACAGAGAATGAAAAACTGTTTTTT; CDR3: CASSPQGTENEKLFF
V: TRBV11-3; J: TRBJ2-7; size: .; D: TRBD1; DNA: TGTGCCAGCAGCCTGTACAGGGGGGCCGTCTTCGAGCAGTACTTC; CDR3: CASSLYRGAVFEQYF
V: TRBV19; J: TRBJ2-3; size: .; D: TRBD1; DNA: TGTGCCAGTAACATCCAGGACAGGGGACCAGATACGCAGTATTTT; CDR3: CASNIQDRGPDTQYF
V: TRBV28; J: TRBJ2-1; size: .; D: TRBD2; DNA: TGTGCCAGCAGGTCAGGACTAGCTTACAATGAGCAGTTCTTC; CDR3: CASRSGLAYNEQFF
V: TRBV28; J: TRBJ1-2; size: .; D: TRBD1; DNA: TGTGCCAGCAGTTTGCGGGACAGGGTTCAGGACTATGGCTACACCTTC; CDR3: CASSLRDRVQDYGYTF
V: TRBV7-9; J: TRBJ2-5; size: .; D: TRBD1; DNA: TGTGCCAGCCAGGGGGCGAAGGAGACCCAGTACTTC; CDR3: CASQGAKETQYF
V: TRBV5-1; J: TRBJ2-7; size: .; D: .; DNA: TGCGCCAGCACCCGGTTGCCGGATAGGGGTATCTCCTACGAGCAGTACTTC; CDR3: CASTRLPDRGISYEQYF
V: TRBV6-1; J: TRBJ2-7; size: .; D: TRBD1; DNA: TGTGCCAGCAGTGAGTCCTATCCGGGACAGGGCTACGAGCAGTACTTC; CDR3: CASSESYPGQGYEQYF
V: TRBV7-3; J: TRBJ2-7; size: .; D: TRBD2; DNA: TGTGCCAGCAGCCCCCTGGGTAGCGGGGATCAGTACTTC; CDR3: CASSPLGSGDQYF
V: TRBV5-1; J: TRBJ2-3; size: .; D: TRBD2; DNA: TGCGCCAGCAGTCGACTAGCGGGAGCAGATACGCAGTATTTT; CDR3: CASSRLAGADTQYF
V: TRBV11-2; J: TRBJ1-5; size: .; D: TRBD1; DNA: TGTGCCAGCAGCGGAAGTTCAGGGGGCAACATTAATCAGCCCCAGCATTTT; CDR3: CASSGSSGGNINQPQHF
V: TRBV28; J: TRBJ1-6; size: once; D: .; DNA: TGTGCCAGCAGTTTAGCGGGGAGGAGAGATTCACCCCTCCACTTT; CDR3: CASSLAGRRDSPLHF
V: TRBV6-4; J: TRBJ2-1; size: .; D: TRBD2; DNA: TGTGCCAGCAGCGTAAGCGGGAGTTCGAATGAGCAGTTCTTC; CDR3: CASSVSGSSNEQFF
V: TRBV9; J: TRBJ2-7; size: .; D: TRBD1; DNA: TGTGCCAGCAGCGCCGGACAGGGTCCCTACGAGCAGTACTTC; CDR3: CASSAGQGPYEQYF
V: TRBV2; J: TRBJ1-1; size: .; D: .; DNA: TGTGCCAGCAGTGAAGCGGGCAGGAACACTGAAGCTTTCTTT; CDR3: CASSEAGRNTEAFF
V: TRBV23-1; J: TRBJ2-7; size: .; D: .; DNA: TGCGCCAGCAGTCATATGAGCTCCTACGAGCAGTACTTC; CDR3: CASSHMSSYEQYF
V: TRBV25-1; J: TRBJ1-2; size: .; D: TRBD1; DNA: TGTGCCAGCAGTGGATTCGGACAGGGGGCAATTGGCTACACCTTC; CDR3: CASSGFGQGAIGYTF
V: TRBV4-2; J: TRBJ2-5; size: once; D: TRBD1; DNA: TGTGCCAGCAGCCCGGGACAGGCAGAAGAGACCCAGTACTTC; CDR3: CASSPGQAEETQYF
V: TRBV28; J: TRBJ2-7; size: .; D: TRBD2; DNA: TGTGCCAGCAGTCTTTCTAGCGGGAGTAACCACGAGCAGTACTTC; CDR3: CASSLSSGSNHEQYF
V: TRBV5-1; J: TRBJ2-1; size: .; D: TRBD2; DNA: TGCGCCAGCAGCTTAATAGCGGGTAGCTCCTACAATGAGCAGTTCTTC; CDR3: CASSLIAGSSYNEQFF
V: TRBV7-9; J: TRBJ1-6; size: .; D: .; DNA: TGTGCCAGCAGCCCCTCTAATTCACCCCTCCACTTT; CDR3: CASSPSNSPLHF
V: TRBV24-1; J: TRBJ2-1; size: .; D: .; DNA: TGTGCCACCAGTGAGCAGGGCCCTCGCCCCTACAATGAGCAGTTCTTC; CDR3: CATSEQGPRPYNEQFF
V: TRBV28; J: TRBJ2-1; size: .; D: TRBD2; DNA: TGTGCCAGCAGTTTTCAGTTCAGACTAGCGGTACCCTCCTACAATGAGCAGTTCTTC; CDR3: CASSFQFRLAVPSYNEQFF
V: TRBV19; J: TRBJ1-5; size: .; D: TRBD1; DNA: TGTGCCAGTAGTATAACAGGAGGGGGCTATGGGGGTCAGCCCCAGCATTTT; CDR3: CASSITGGGYGGQPQHF
V: TRBV5-1; J: TRBJ1-1; size: .; D: .; DNA: TGCGCCAGCAGCCCCGAGGGGGAATTGAACACTGAAGCTTTCTTT; CDR3: CASSPEGELNTEAFF
V: TRBV11-2; J: TRBJ1-2; size: .; D: .; DNA: TGTGCCAGCAGCTCCCTCCTGAGGGCCGTCAACTATGGCTACACCTTC; CDR3: CASSSLLRAVNYGYTF
V: TRBV7-2; J: TRBJ2-1; size: .; D: .; DNA: TGTGCCAGCAGCCTCGACAGGTTAGATGAGCAGTTCTTC; CDR3: CASSLDRLDEQFF
V: TRBV20-1; J: TRBJ1-3; size: .; D: .; DNA: TGCAGTGCTAGTCCCTACGACAGAGCCGGAAACACCATATATTTT; CDR3: CSASPYDRAGNTIYF
V: TRBV7-2; J: TRBJ2-7; size: .; D: TRBD1; DNA: TGTGCCAGCAGCTCCACAGGGGGTAGGCCCTACGAGCAGTACTTC; CDR3: CASSSTGGRPYEQYF
V: TRBV28; J: TRBJ2-3; size: .; D: .; DNA: TGTGCCAGCAGTCACAGCAACACAGATACGCAGTATTTT; CDR3: CASSHSNTDTQYF
V: TRBV9; J: TRBJ2-5; size: few; D: TRBD2; DNA: TGTGCCAGCAGCGTAGGCGATAGCGGGACGGAGACCCAGTACTTC; CDR3: CASSVGDSGTETQYF
V: TRBV27; J: TRBJ1-1; size: .; D: .; DNA: TGTGCCAGCGCCGTGGGCAGGAACACTGAAGCTTTCTTT; CDR3: CASAVGRNTEAFF
V: TRBV6-6; J: TRBJ1-1; size: .; D: .; DNA: TGTGCCAGCAGTTACTCGATGGGAGGGGAAGCTTTCTTT; CDR3: CASSYSMGGEAFF
V: TRBV28; J: TRBJ1-6; size: .; D: .; DNA: TGTGCCAGCAGTTCGGCGTCAGGGGATTGGTCACCCCTCCACTTT; CDR3: CASSSASGDWSPLHF
V: TRBV5-1; J: TRBJ2-1; size: .; D: TRBD2; DNA: TGCGCCAGCAGCTCGACTAGCGGGAGTACCTACAATGAGCAGTTCTTC; CDR3: CASSSTSGSTYNEQFF
V: TRBV24-1; J: TRBJ2-7; size: .; D: TRBD2; DNA: TGTGCCACCAGTGAAGCGGGACCGACATACGAGCAGTACTTC; CDR3: CATSEAGPTYEQYF
V: TRBV11-2; J: TRBJ1-4; size: .; D: TRBD1; DNA: TGTGCCAGCAGCTCCTGGACAGGGGATGGGGAAAAACTGTTTTTT; CDR3: CASSSWTGDGEKLFF
V: TRBV28; J: TRBJ2-7; size: .; D: TRBD1; DNA: TGTGCCAGCAGTTCCCAACAGGGGGCTGGGTACGAGCAGTACTTC; CDR3: CASSSQQGAGYEQYF
V: TRBV18; J: TRBJ2-2; size: .; D: .; DNA: TGTGCCAGCTCACCAGCGGGCGCGAACACCGGGGAGCTGTTTTTT; CDR3: CASSPAGANTGELFF